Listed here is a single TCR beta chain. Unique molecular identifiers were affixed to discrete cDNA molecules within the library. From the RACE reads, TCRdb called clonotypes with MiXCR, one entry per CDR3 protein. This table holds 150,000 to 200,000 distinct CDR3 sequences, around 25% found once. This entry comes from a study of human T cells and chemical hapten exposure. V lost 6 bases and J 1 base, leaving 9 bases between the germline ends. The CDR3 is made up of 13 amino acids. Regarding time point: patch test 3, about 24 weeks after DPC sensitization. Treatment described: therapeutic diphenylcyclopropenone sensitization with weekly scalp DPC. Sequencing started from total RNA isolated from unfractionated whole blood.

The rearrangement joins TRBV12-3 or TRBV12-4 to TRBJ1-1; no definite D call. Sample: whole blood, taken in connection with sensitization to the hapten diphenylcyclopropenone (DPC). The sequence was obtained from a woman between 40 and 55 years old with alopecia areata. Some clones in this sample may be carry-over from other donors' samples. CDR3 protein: CASRLYTNTEAFF. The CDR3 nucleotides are TGTGCCAGCAGACTGTACACGAACACTGAAGCTTTCTTT.